The source of this T cell receptor beta chain is a study of neurological immune-mediated disorders. Germline V gives CDR1 SGHVS, CDR2 FQNEAQ. V lost 2 bases, J lost 10 bases, and 9 bases lay in between. The CDR3 totals 12 residues. From the 5' RACE reads, TCRdb called clonotypes with MiXCR, one entry per CDR3 protein. The sample consists of 25,000 to 35,000 distinct CDR3 sequences, around 1.5% of them appearing once. This clonotype was seen at least ten times. Antigen specificity is unknown. Regarding the study as a whole: CDR3 amino acid sequences of expanded clones were not shared across subjects, a result suggesting private repertoires in all groups.

Sequences were obtained from PBMCs. The genes are TRBV7-8 and TRBJ2-1; a possible D gene is TRBD2 (5 bases). The clonotype was recovered from a woman in her 30s with multiple sclerosis. The CDR3 loop is CASSLRRSEQFF. CDR3 sequence (DNA): TGTGCCAGCAGCTTACGGAGGTCGGAGCAGTTCTTC.